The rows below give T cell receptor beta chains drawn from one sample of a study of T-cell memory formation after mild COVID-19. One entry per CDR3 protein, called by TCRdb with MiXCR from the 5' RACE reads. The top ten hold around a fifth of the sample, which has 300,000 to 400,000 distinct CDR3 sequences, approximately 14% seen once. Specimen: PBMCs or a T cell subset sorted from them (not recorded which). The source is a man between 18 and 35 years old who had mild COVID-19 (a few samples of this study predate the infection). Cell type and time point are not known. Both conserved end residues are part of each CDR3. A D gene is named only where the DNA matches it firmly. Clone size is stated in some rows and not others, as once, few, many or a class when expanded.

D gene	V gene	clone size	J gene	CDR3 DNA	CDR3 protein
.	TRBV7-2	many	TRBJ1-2	TGTGCCAGCAGCCCTGACGCATCATGGGGCTACACCTTC	CASSPDASWGYTF
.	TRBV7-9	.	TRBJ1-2	TGTGCCAGCAGCCCAGCGGATTCCAGCTATGGCTACACCTTC	CASSPADSSYGYTF
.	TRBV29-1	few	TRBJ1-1	TGCAGCGTTGGGGGAACTGAAGCTTTCTTT	CSVGGTEAFF
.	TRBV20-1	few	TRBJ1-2	TGCAGTGTATTGGAGGCTAACTATGGCTACACCTTC	CSVLEANYGYTF
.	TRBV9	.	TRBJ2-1	TGTGCCAGCAGCGTGACCGCCTCCTACAATGAGCAGTTCTTC	CASSVTASYNEQFF
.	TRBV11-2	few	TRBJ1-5	TGTGCCAGCGCCGAAGAATTTAATCAGCCCCAGCATTTT	CASAEEFNQPQHF
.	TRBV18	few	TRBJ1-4	TGTGCCAGCTCACCCTCGACAACAACTAATGAAAAACTGTTTTTT	CASSPSTTTNEKLFF
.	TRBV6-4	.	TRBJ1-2	TGTGCCAGCAGCCCGACCGGGAGAGCGGGCTACACCTTC	CASSPTGRAGYTF
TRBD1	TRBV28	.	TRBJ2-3	TGTGCCAGCAGTTTACGGGACAGGGGGTGGGATACGCAGTATTTT	CASSLRDRGWDTQYF
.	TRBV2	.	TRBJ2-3	TGTGCCAGCAGTGTATCCGGGAAAACGCAGTATTTT	CASSVSGKTQYF
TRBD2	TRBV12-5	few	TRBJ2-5	TGTGCTAGTAAGCCAGCGGGGAGCCAAGAGACCCAGTACTTC	CASKPAGSQETQYF